Listed below are T cell receptor beta chains from one sample, sequenced in a study of blood T cell repertoires in COVID-19. TCRdb's copy holds only in-frame clones and misses some; the assay was immunoSEQ multiplex PCR. The table lists about 170,000 clones, about 90% of them singletons, with approximately 4.9% in the top ten. Input material: peripheral blood. These receptors were obtained from a man younger than 45 with COVID-19, enrolled during active disease. Both conserved end residues are part of each CDR3. A D gene is named only where the DNA matches it firmly. Clone size, where shown, is once, few, many, or a class for clones that have expanded.

TRBJ2-7,TRBV3-1/TRBV3-2,TRBD2,NA,TGTGCCAGCAGCCAAGGGGGGGGGATTATCTTCGAGCAGTACTTC,CASSQGGGIIFEQYF
TRBJ1-6,TRBV7-2,TRBD1,NA,TGTGCCAGCAGCTGGACAGGGTTCGTTGATTCACCCCTCCACTTT,CASSWTGFVDSPLHF
TRBJ2-5,TRBV11-3,NA,NA,TGTGCCAGCAGGCCCCCCGGAGCGGAGACCCAGTACTTC,CASRPPGAETQYF
TRBJ2-3,TRBV2,TRBD1,NA,TGTGCCAGCCGGGACAGGGCCACAGATACGCAGTATTTT,CASRDRATDTQYF
TRBJ1-2,TRBV7-8,NA,NA,TGTGCCAGCAGCGGAAGAGAGGGAAACTATGGCTACACCTTC,CASSGREGNYGYTF
TRBJ1-3,TRBV4-3,TRBD1,NA,TGCGCCAGCAGCCAAGATTCGACAGGGTTGATTAGGTACTCTGGAAACACCATATATTTT,CASSQDSTGLIRYSGNTIYF
TRBJ1-1,TRBV4-1,NA,NA,TGCGCCAGCAGCCAAGATACAAGATACACTGAAGCTTTCTTT,CASSQDTRYTEAFF
TRBJ1-2,TRBV24-1,NA,NA,TGTGCCACCAGTGATTTGTCAGGGGCTTCGGTTGGCTACACCTTC,CATSDLSGASVGYTF
TRBJ1-5,TRBV19,NA,NA,TGTGCCAGTAGTAGGGGGCAGGTTGGCAATCAGCCCCAGCATTTT,CASSRGQVGNQPQHF
TRBJ1-1,TRBV7-9,TRBD1,NA,TGTGCCAGCAGCTTAATTAAAGGGGGCCCGAACACTGAAGCTTTCTTT,CASSLIKGGPNTEAFF
TRBJ1-4,TRBV9,NA,NA,TGTGCCAGCAGCGTTGGTCCGAGTCCGAATGAAAAACTGTTTTTT,CASSVGPSPNEKLFF
TRBJ1-2,TRBV15,TRBD1,NA,TGTGCCACCAGCAGAGACCTGGGACAGCTCTATGGCTACACCTTC,CATSRDLGQLYGYTF
TRBJ2-1,TRBV11-3,NA,NA,TGTGCCAGCAGCTTAGGGCAGGGCTCCTACAATGAGCAGTTCTTC,CASSLGQGSYNEQFF
TRBJ2-7,TRBV7-3,TRBD2,NA,TGTGCCAGCAGCTTAACGGGGGGACTAGTATCCGAGCAGTACTTC,CASSLTGGLVSEQYF
TRBJ1-4,TRBV19,NA,NA,TGTGCCAGTAGCTCCAGACAGACAACTAATGAAAAACTGTTTTTT,CASSSRQTTNEKLFF
TRBJ2-2,TRBV5-1,TRBD2,NA,TGCGCCAGCAGCCCGACTAGCGGGGGGGCCCCCGGGGAGCTGTTTTTT,CASSPTSGGAPGELFF
TRBJ1-1,TRBV19,TRBD1,NA,TGTGCCAGTAGTCCAGGGACAGGGTTTGAAGCTTTCTTT,CASSPGTGFEAFF
TRBJ2-7,TRBV27,NA,NA,TGTGCCAGCAGTTCCCGACTGAAAACCTACGAGCAGTACTTC,CASSSRLKTYEQYF
TRBJ2-1,TRBV24-1,TRBD2,NA,TGTGCCACCAGTGACTGGACTAGCGGGAGAGGGAATGAGCAGTTCTTC,CATSDWTSGRGNEQFF
TRBJ1-4,TRBV19,NA,NA,TGTGCCAGTAGTACCCACGGAGGTTTTGCTAATGAAAAACTGTTTTTT,CASSTHGGFANEKLFF
TRBJ2-7,TRBV6-5,NA,NA,TGTGCCAGCAGTCGAAACATCGGGACACCATACGAGCAGTACTTC,CASSRNIGTPYEQYF
TRBJ1-1,TRBV5-6,NA,NA,TGTGCCAGCAGTCCTTGGATAGCGCTTGAAGCTTTCTTT,CASSPWIALEAFF
TRBJ2-7,TRBV6-6,TRBD1,NA,TGTGCCAGCAGACACCGGGACAGACCCTACGAGCAGTACTTC,CASRHRDRPYEQYF
TRBJ1-2,TRBV7-3,TRBD1,NA,TGTGCCAGCAGTGAAGGGACAGGGGGAAACTATGGCTACACCTTC,CASSEGTGGNYGYTF
TRBJ1-1,TRBV5-1,NA,NA,TGCGCCAGCAGCTTAAACAGGAATATGAACACTGAAGCTTTCTTT,CASSLNRNMNTEAFF
TRBJ2-7,TRBV2,TRBD1,once,TGTGCCAGCAGTGCAGGGGGCGAAGCCTCCTACGAGCAGTACTTC,CASSAGGEASYEQYF
TRBJ1-6,TRBV23-1,NA,NA,TGCGCCAGCGAGTTCTCCTATAATTCACCCCTCCACTTT,CASEFSYNSPLHF
TRBJ2-1,TRBV5-1,TRBD2,NA,TGCGCCAGCGTCCCTGTTAGCGGGAGAGGGTACAATGAGCAGTTCTTC,CASVPVSGRGYNEQFF
TRBJ1-2,TRBV6-5,NA,NA,TGTGCCAGCAGAACAGGGAGTCTGGGCTACACCTTC,CASRTGSLGYTF
TRBJ1-5,TRBV24-1,NA,NA,TGTGCCACCAGTGATTTTCACAAAAATCAGCCCCAGCATTTT,CATSDFHKNQPQHF
TRBJ1-6,TRBV2,TRBD1,NA,TGTGCCAGCCGTCCCGGGACAGGGAATGGCACACCCCTCCACTTT,CASRPGTGNGTPLHF
TRBJ1-3,TRBV28,TRBD1,NA,TGTGCCAGCAGTTCGGGACAGGTCTCTGGAAACACCATATATTTT,CASSSGQVSGNTIYF
TRBJ1-1,TRBV10-3,NA,NA,TGTGCCATCAACCGTGTACGGGACACTGAAGCTTTCTTT,CAINRVRDTEAFF
TRBJ1-2,TRBV24-1,NA,NA,TGTGCCACCAGTGATCCTTCCGCGGGATCCAACTACGGCTACACCTTC,CATSDPSAGSNYGYTF
TRBJ1-1,TRBV2,NA,NA,TGTGCCAGCAGTTTGGGCCAGGAAGTTAGAGCTTTCTTT,CASSLGQEVRAFF
TRBJ1-2,TRBV12-5,NA,NA,TGTGCTAGTGGTTTGGTAAGGGCAGGGGAAAAGCCTAACTATGGCTACACCTTC,CASGLVRAGEKPNYGYTF
TRBJ1-2,TRBV25-1,TRBD1,once,TGTGCCAGCAGTGAATTTGGGACAGGGCGCTATGGCTACACCTTC,CASSEFGTGRYGYTF
TRBJ1-1,TRBV27,TRBD1,NA,TGTGCCAGCGGCAACAGGGGGGGCACTGAAGCTTTCTTT,CASGNRGGTEAFF
TRBJ2-5,TRBV6-2/TRBV6-3,TRBD2,NA,TGTGCCAGCAGTTACAGTTCGGGACTAGTGAACCAAGAGACCCAGTACTTC,CASSYSSGLVNQETQYF
TRBJ2-2,TRBV5-1,TRBD1,NA,TGCGCCAGCAGCTTGGATCGGGACAGGGCCGGCGGGGAGCTGTTTTTT,CASSLDRDRAGGELFF
TRBJ1-5,TRBV2,NA,NA,TGTGCCAGCAGACCGGGGGGAGTTCAGCCCCAGCATTTT,CASRPGGVQPQHF
TRBJ2-5,TRBV7-7,NA,NA,TGTGCCAGCAGCTTACGACTTGGGTCCCAAGAGACCCAGTACTTC,CASSLRLGSQETQYF
TRBJ1-2,TRBV6-5,NA,NA,TGTGCCAGCAGCCGCGATCGGCAGGGAAACTATGGCTACACCTTC,CASSRDRQGNYGYTF